This T cell receptor beta chain is from a study of T cell repertoires in cytomegalovirus infection. Only a few counts were recorded for this clonotype. Its target is unknown. MiXCR, run by TCRdb on the reads, gives a single entry per CDR3 protein. This table has roughly 920,000 distinct CDR3 sequences, roughly a third appearing once. The V end was cut by 5 bases, the J end by 7 bases, with 14 bases between. CDR3 length equals 14 residues. CDR1 and CDR2 (germline): MNHEY, SVGAGI. This material consisted of cultured CD8+ T cells from PBMCs, taken from culture after CMV antigen stimulation. The TCR comes from a human donor in good health (CMV status not recorded). Some clones in this sample may be carry-over from other donors' samples. The chain has TRBV6-5 and TRBJ2-2; possibly TRBD1 or TRBD2 for D (6 bases each). The CDR3 is CASSTTGAGGELFF. CDR3 DNA: TGTGCCAGCAGTACCACGGGGGCCGGCGGGGAGCTGTTTTTT.